The source of this T cell receptor beta chain is a study of response to subunit inactivated influenza vaccine. General study results and limits: A suggestion made by the authors is that each seasonal influenza vaccination recruits few new T cells.

This clonotype was observed many times. The antigen is undetermined. TCRdb re-derived calls from the RT-PCR reads in MiXCR, one entry per CDR3 protein. Of about 650,000 distinct CDR3 sequences in the sample, around 14% were seen once. CDR3 length: 15 residues. V lost 5 bases and J 4 bases, leaving 16 bases between the germline ends. This rearrangement joins TRBV12-3 or TRBV12-4 to TRBJ2-3, with a possible D match to TRBD2 (6 bases). This receptor was obtained from a man between 50 and 59 years old who received an inactivated influenza vaccine. The sample was PBMCs from blood, taken roughly 12 days after vaccination. The CDR3 region has the DNA TGTGCCAGCAGTCCGAGCGGGTCCAGGGCAGATACGCAGTATTTT. It encodes CASSPSGSRADTQYF.